The 17 T cell receptor beta chains below come from one sample, sequenced in a study of blood T cell repertoires in COVID-19. Profiling relied on immunoSEQ multiplex PCR, and the TCRdb table lists in-frame clones only, not all of them. The sample has approximately 220,000 clones, roughly 87% seen once. The sample consisted of PBMCs or T cells enriched from blood (not recorded which). Receptor source: a woman aged 30 to 39 with acute COVID-19.

The rearrangement uses TRBV10-1 and TRBJ2-1, with TRBD1 as a possible D gene (6 bases). Germline V gene lookup returns CDR1 WNHNN and CDR2 SYGVQD (reference sequence). The V gene lost 6 bases and the J gene lost 0 bases, with 12 bases spanning the gap. The CDR3 has 15 residues. CDR3 region: CASSSGASSYNEQFF. CDR3 sequence (DNA): TGCGCCAGCAGCTCAGGGGCTAGCTCCTACAATGAGCAGTTCTTC.

The gene calls are TRBV7-2 and TRBJ1-3; D gene uncertain. With 2 bases removed from V and 0 bases from J, the gap between germline ends came to 8 bases. Germline CDR1 is SGHTA and CDR2 is FQGNSA. The CDR3 loop spans 15 amino acids. This CDR3 reads CASSLWAASGNTIYF. The CDR3 bases are TGTGCCAGCAGCTTATGGGCAGCCTCTGGAAACACCATATATTTT.

The CDR3 DNA follows: TGTGCCAGTAGTAACTTTGACAGGGGGGATCAGCCCCAGCATTTT. It translates to CASSNFDRGDQPQHF. The chain joins TRBV19 to TRBJ1-5; 9 positions agree with TRBD1. The germline CDR1 and CDR2 sequences are LNHDA and SQIVND (reference sequence). The CDR3 consists of 15 residues. J was trimmed by 5 bases and V by 4 bases; bases with no gene match: 6.

This rearrangement joins TRBV29-1 to TRBJ1-2; D unclear. The V and J ends lost 5 bases and 7 bases respectively, with 14 bases between them. Germline CDR1 is SQVTM and CDR2 is ANQGSEA. This CDR3 has 12 amino acids. Here the CDR3 reads CSVRETFGGYTF. CDR3 DNA: TGCAGCGTTAGGGAGACATTTGGTGGCTACACCTTC. Full variable domain (remainder filled in from reference TRBV29-1 and TRBJ1-2): SAVISQKPSRDICQRGTSLTIQCQVDSQVTMMFWYRQQPGQSLTLIATANQGSEATYESGFVIDKFPISRPNLTFSTLTVSNMSPEDSSIYLCSVRETFGGYTFGSGTRLTVV.

The chain has TRBV12-3 or TRBV12-4 and TRBJ1-1; D is unresolved. CDR3 size: 12 residues. Trimming removed 6 bases from V and 3 bases from J, with 8 bases in between. The CDR3 coding sequence is TGTGCCAGCAGCCCGATAGACACTGAAGCTTTCTTT. Translated, it gives CASSPIDTEAFF.

About this clone itself: The junction differs from germline at one of its ends, possibly a read error. The identical CDR3 is also encoded by other nucleotide sequences in the sample. The genes are TRBV4-3 and TRBJ1-5; no clear D gene. CDR1 is LGHNA, CDR2 YSLEER, per germline. CDR3 length equals 17 residues. The CDR3 here is CASSQDRDTVGYQPQHF. The CDR3, as DNA: TGCGCCAGCAGCCAAGATCGGGATACCGTCGGGTATCAACCCCAGCATTTT.

The V gene is TRBV5-1, the J gene TRBJ2-2, with 10 positions matching TRBD1. The CDR3 is made up of 16 amino acids. J gave up 6 bases and V 4 bases, and 9 bases lay outside the gene matches. Germline V gene data show CDR1 as SGHRS and CDR2 as YFSETQ. The CDR3 DNA follows: TGCGCCAGCAGCCCTGGGACAGGGGTGTGGGCCGGGGAGCTGTTTTTT. Its translation: CASSPGTGVWAGELFF.

The J gene is TRBJ1-4, the V gene TRBV7-9, with D possibly TRBD1 on 6 matching bases. The CDR3 is 15 residues long. Germline loops: CDR1 SEHNR, CDR2 FQNEAQ (reference sequence). The V and J ends lost 1 base and 4 bases respectively, with 10 bases between them. CDR3 coding DNA: TGTGCCAGCAGCTTAGGACAGGAGCATAATGAAAAACTGTTTTTT. It codes for CASSLGQEHNEKLFF.

This clone was seen once. The chain is built from TRBV5-6 and TRBJ1-1, with TRBD1 identical over 8 bases. Trimming cost V 4 bases and J 4 bases; bases outside gene matches: 6. Per germline, CDR1 SGHDT and CDR2 YYEEEE. The CDR3 has 14 amino acids. The CDR3 bases are TGTGCCAGCAGCCAAAAGGACAGGGCCACTGAAGCTTTCTTT. It yields the protein CASSQKDRATEAFF.

This clone was counted a few times. This chain links TRBV2 with TRBJ1-3; 9 nucleotides align to TRBD1. Germline assignment: CDR1 SNHLY and CDR2 FYNNEI. This CDR3 spans 17 amino acids. V shed 6 bases, J shed 2 bases, and the junction held 11 bases outside the gene matches. CDR3 residues: CASRGGQGYHPGNTIYF. CDR3 nucleotides: TGTGCCAGCAGGGGGGGACAGGGTTATCATCCTGGAAACACCATATATTTT.

The chain joins TRBV9 to TRBJ2-2, with TRBD1 matching over 7 bases. The germline gives CDR1 SGDLS, CDR2 YYNGEE. Trimming took 4 bases from V and 5 from J; bases not matched to a gene: 5. The CDR3 consists of 14 residues. The CDR3 DNA follows: TGTGCCAGCAGCCCCGGGACAGCGACCGGGGAGCTGTTTTTT. Translation: CASSPGTATGELFF.

This chain joins TRBV5-1 and TRBJ1-4, with D perhaps TRBD1 (6 bases). Deletions cut 1 base from V and 7 bases from J, with 11 bases between. The CDR3 has 14 residues. Germline assignment: CDR1 SGHRS and CDR2 YFSETQ. CDR3 nucleotides: TGCGCCAGCAGCTTGAGTAGGGGGAGTGAAAAACTGTTTTTT. Protein: CASSLSRGSEKLFF. Combining the CDR3 with reference TRBV5-1 and TRBJ1-4 gives the whole variable domain KAGVTQTPRYLIKTRGQQVTLSCSPISGHRSVSWYQQTPGQGLQFLFEYFSETQRNKGNFPGRFSGRQFSNSRSEMNVSTLELGDSALYLCASSLSRGSEKLFFGSGTQLSVL.

This chain uses TRBV6-5 with TRBJ2-5; the match to TRBD2 covers 7 bases. The J segment lost 1 base and the V segment lost 8 bases, leaving 7 bases of the junction unmatched. CDR1 is MNHEY, CDR2 SVGAGI, per germline. The CDR3 sequence is 14 residues long. CDR3 sequence reads: CASGVGTTQETQYF. CDR3 bases: TGTGCCAGCGGCGTCGGGACTACCCAAGAGACCCAGTACTTC.

This clone was counted once. The chain joins TRBV5-6 to TRBJ1-5, with D unresolved. V shed 1 base and J shed 7 bases, with 9 bases lying between them. This CDR3 is 13 amino acids long. Germline V gene sequence: CDR1 SGHDT, CDR2 YYEEEE. The CDR3 bases are TGTGCCAGCAGCTTGATCGGGAAACAGCCCCAGCATTTT. It specifies CASSLIGKQPQHF.

This clone was counted only a few times. The rearrangement links TRBV7-6 to TRBJ1-1; 8 bases match TRBD1. This CDR3 has 19 residues. V lost 2 bases to trimming and J lost 3 bases; unmatched junction nucleotides: 17. Per the germline V gene, CDR1 is SGHVS and CDR2 is FNYEAQ. The CDR3 DNA follows: TGTGCCAGCAGCTTATTCGGGGCAGGGGGCGATCTGAGGGACACTGAAGCTTTCTTT. Its translation is CASSLFGAGGDLRDTEAFF.

The V and J genes are TRBV5-1 and TRBJ2-3; 9 positions match TRBD2. Germline values: CDR1 SGHRS, CDR2 YFSETQ. The CDR3 has 15 residues. The junction had 1 base not matched to a gene; V was cut back by 0 bases and J by 2 bases. The CDR3 DNA is TGCGCCAGCAGCTTGGAGCGGGGGGCCACAGATACGCAGTATTTT. This sequence encodes CASSLERGATDTQYF. The variable domain in full, completed from reference TRBV5-1 and TRBJ2-3, reads KAGVTQTPRYLIKTRGQQVTLSCSPISGHRSVSWYQQTPGQGLQFLFEYFSETQRNKGNFPGRFSGRQFSNSRSEMNVSTLELGDSALYLCASSLERGATDTQYFGPGTRLTVL.

On this clone itself: This CDR3 is also generated by other DNA sequences in the sample. This chain links TRBV6-2 or TRBV6-3 with TRBJ1-1; D gene unclear. The germline V gene has CDR1 MNHEY and CDR2 SVGEGT. The ends were cut back, 2 bases at V and 3 bases at J, with 7 bases in the middle. The CDR3 covers 13 residues. The CDR3 nucleotides read TGTGCCAGCAGTTACGAGGTAGACACTGAAGCTTTCTTT. This gives the protein CASSYEVDTEAFF.